The TCR beta chain described here comes from a study of cytomegalovirus exposure and HLA in healthy donors. As concerns this clone: Germline and junction disagree at one end, which may indicate a read error.

Both 60 Vbeta primers and 13 Jbeta primers went into the PCR. Profiled with immunoSEQ multiplex PCR; TCRdb holds only in-frame clones, not every one. The table includes roughly 180,000 clones, around 84% detected once. The source is a girl aged 2-10 years in good health and CMV-seropositive. Sequencing used PBMCs.

The CDR3 nucleotides are TGTGCCGGCAGTTTATATACCAGATACAATGAGCAGTTCTTC. Protein: CAGSLYTRYNEQFF. The rearrangement links TRBV27 to TRBJ2-1; no firm D call. The germline V gene has CDR1 MNHEY and CDR2 SMNVEV (reference sequence). The CDR3 has 14 residues.